Below, 15 T cell receptor beta chains from the same sample are listed, as sequenced in a study of blood T cells in healthy people across ages. Sample-barcoded 5' priming and a J-beta primer mix drove a second PCR of roughly 7 to 11 cycles. A single record per CDR3 protein comes from TCRdb applying MiXCR to the 5' RACE reads. The sample shows about 1.8 million distinct CDR3 sequences, 49% of them seen only once. Sequencing was performed on blood. The receptors derive from a woman aged 40 to 55 in good health.

The J gene is TRBJ2-5, the V gene TRBV20-1, with 9 bases identical to TRBD1. With V trimmed by 2 bases and J by 7 bases, 2 bases remained unmatched. From germline, CDR1 is DFQATT and CDR2 SNEGSKA (reference sequence). This CDR3 spans 12 amino acids. CDR3: CSARLDRGTQYF. DNA of the CDR3: TGCAGTGCTAGACTGGACAGGGGGACCCAGTACTTC.

V gene TRBV4-3 combines with J gene TRBJ1-1; 8 positions match TRBD1. The CDR3 covers 16 residues. The ends lost 0 bases at V and 5 bases at J; junction bases unmatched: 8. Germline loops: CDR1 LGHNA, CDR2 YSLEER. CDR3 in DNA: TGCGCCAGCAGCCAAGATTGGACAGGGCGGAGGACTGAAGCTTTCTTT. Amino acids: CASSQDWTGRRTEAFF.

This clonotype has a single count. V and J are TRBV11-2 and TRBJ2-5; no reliable D call. The CDR3 contains 13 residues. The germline gives CDR1 SGHAT, CDR2 FQNNGV. The ends were cut back, 0 bases at V and 7 bases at J, with 9 bases in the middle. The CDR3 protein is CASSLDISSTQYF. CDR3 nucleotides: TGTGCCAGCAGCTTAGATATTTCGTCGACCCAGTACTTC.

This chain joins TRBV7-8 and TRBJ2-1, with TRBD2 identical over 7 bases. The trim removed 6 bases at V and 2 bases at J, leaving 13 bases unmatched. Germline loops: CDR1 SGHVS, CDR2 FQNEAQ. The CDR3 contains 17 residues. CDR3 sequence: CASRTDGEGPTYNEQFF. In nucleotides, the CDR3 is TGTGCCAGCAGAACCGATGGGGAGGGCCCGACCTACAATGAGCAGTTCTTC.

The rearrangement uses TRBV11-2 and TRBJ1-2, with 7 bases aligning to TRBD1. This CDR3 is 14 amino acids long. CDR1 SGHAT and CDR2 FQNNGV come from the germline V gene. V gave up 4 bases and J gave up 6 bases; unmatched junction bases: 8. CDR3: CASSSRTGTDGYTF. CDR3 coding DNA: TGTGCCAGCAGCTCCCGGACAGGCACCGATGGCTACACCTTC.

The chain carries TRBV12-3 or TRBV12-4 and TRBJ2-4; TRBD1 might be the D (6 bases). Trimming shortened V by 5 bases and J by 6 bases, and 14 bases separated the two germline ends. This CDR3 is built from 14 residues. CDR3 in amino acids: CASSQQGGPNIQYF. The DNA for the CDR3 is TGTGCCAGCAGTCAACAGGGCGGACCAAACATTCAGTACTTC.

There are a few counts of this clonotype. In DNA form, the CDR3 reads TGTGCCAGCAGCCCCGATTCGCGGGGAGTCGTTTCCGCTAACTATGGCTACACCTTC. It codes for CASSPDSRGVVSANYGYTF. The genes are TRBV7-2 and TRBJ1-2, with D uncertain. The CDR3 spans 19 residues. Germline V gene sequence: CDR1 SGHTA, CDR2 FQGNSA. Trimming removed 5 bases from V and 0 bases from J, with 25 bases in between.

This chain connects TRBV10-3 to TRBJ1-1; D remains ambiguous. Germline V gene lookup returns CDR1 ENHRY and CDR2 SYGVKD. With 4 bases removed from V and 0 bases from J, the gap between germline ends came to 9 bases. The CDR3 runs 14 residues. Here the CDR3 DNA reads TGTGCCATCAGTGCCCAGACGGTGAACACTGAAGCTTTCTTT. It is translated as CAISAQTVNTEAFF.

The V gene is TRBV5-6, the J gene TRBJ1-5; no definite D call. V lost 4 bases, J lost 0 bases, and 11 bases lay in between. Germline CDR1 and CDR2: SGHDT and YYEEEE. This CDR3 has 15 residues. CDR3 sequence (DNA): TGTGCCAGCAGCCGGGCCCTTTATAGCAATCAGCCCCAGCATTTT. As protein: CASSRALYSNQPQHF.

The rearrangement uses TRBV6-7 and TRBJ2-1, with D unresolved. TRBV6-7 is an open reading frame, and its role is uncertain. Deletions cut 5 bases from V and 9 bases from J, with 8 bases between. The CDR3 is 11 amino acids. The CDR3 reads CASSKQSEQFF. CDR3 bases: TGTGCCAGCAGTAAACAGAGTGAGCAGTTCTTC.

This chain connects TRBV27 to TRBJ1-5, with D maybe TRBD1 (5 bases). The germline CDR1 and CDR2 sequences are MNHEY and SMNVEV (reference sequence). V was clipped by 6 bases and J by 6 bases, with 15 bases between them. The CDR3 loop spans 14 amino acids. Here the CDR3 reads CASSIRGAGQPQHF. In DNA, the CDR3 is TGTGCCAGCAGCATTAGGGGCGCGGGTCAGCCCCAGCATTTT.

The chain employs TRBV12-5 and TRBJ2-1; 7 bases align to TRBD2. Germline V gives CDR1 LGHNT, CDR2 FRNRAP. With 6 bases clipped from V and 4 bases from J, the junction kept 3 bases outside the gene matches. The CDR3 length is 13 residues. CDR3 DNA: TGTGCTAGTGGGAGCGGGGCTTACAATGAGCAGTTCTTC. Translating it yields CASGSGAYNEQFF.

Comment on this clonotype: At one boundary the junction diverges from the germline segment, which might be a read error. The chain couples TRBV14 to TRBJ2-5; 8 nucleotides agree with TRBD1. This CDR3 region has 16 residues. Germline CDR1 is SGHDN and CDR2 is FVKESK. In DNA, the CDR3 is TGTGGCAGCAGCCAAGGTCAGACAGGGGCAGAGGAGACCCAGTACTTC. Amino acids: CGSSQGQTGAEETQYF.

V gene TRBV28 combines with J gene TRBJ2-4, with 8 bases lining up with TRBD2. CDR1 is MDHEN, CDR2 SYDVKM, per germline. J gave up 0 bases and V 8 bases, and 9 bases lay outside the gene matches. CDR3 length: 16 residues. CDR3 DNA: TGTGCCAGCGGCCGGGGGGGCCAACTAGCCAAAAACATTCAGTACTTC. Amino acids: CASGRGGQLAKNIQYF. Together with reference TRBV28 and TRBJ2-4, the CDR3 gives the full variable domain: DVKVTQSSRYLVKRTGEKVFLECVQDMDHENMFWYRQDPGLGLRLIYFSYDVKMKEKGDIPEGYSVSREKKERFSLILESASTNQTSMYLCASGRGGQLAKNIQYFGAGTRLSVL.

The chain is built from TRBV7-2 and TRBJ2-3; D remains unclear. From germline, CDR1 is SGHTA and CDR2 FQGNSA. V was clipped by 5 bases and J by 5 bases, with 11 bases between them. The length of the CDR3 is 13 residues. In DNA form, the CDR3 reads TGTGCCAGCAGCCGGTCCCCGGGAGATACGCAGTATTTT. This gives the protein CASSRSPGDTQYF.